A selection of T cell receptor beta chains follows, all from one sample in a study of blood T cell repertoires in COVID-19. TCRdb keeps only in-frame clones here, not all; method: immunoSEQ multiplex PCR. The repertoire includes about 220,000 clones, 65% to 90% of them detected once, and roughly 5% sits in the top ten. The material sequenced was peripheral blood. These receptors originate from a human donor in a cohort sampled during active COVID-19. Each CDR3 is given with its conserved first and last residue. A D gene is named only where the DNA matches it firmly. Expanded clones are given a class, and other clones once, few, many or no size at all.

.	TRBV7-7	15	TRBJ2-1	TRBD2	CASSFGTSELNEQFF	TGTGCCAGCAGCTTCGGGACTAGCGAACTCAATGAGCAGTTCTTC
.	TRBV9	15	TRBJ2-7	.	CASSVVPARPYEQYF	TGTGCCAGCAGCGTAGTGCCAGCGCGCCCGTACGAGCAGTACTTC
.	TRBV2	15	TRBJ1-2	.	CASSEAGGRRYGYTF	TGTGCCAGCAGTGAAGCGGGAGGACGTAGATATGGCTACACCTTC
.	TRBV7-6	16	TRBJ2-6	TRBD1	CASSLTGGSVANVLTF	TGTGCCAGCAGTTTGACAGGGGGTTCTGTGGCCAACGTCCTGACTTTC
.	TRBV27	14	TRBJ1-1	TRBD1	CASSKRQGNTEAFF	TGTGCCAGCAGCAAGAGACAGGGAAACACTGAAGCTTTCTTT
.	TRBV6-4	14	TRBJ1-2	.	CASSETGPPGGYTF	TGTGCCAGCAGTGAAACCGGGCCCCCGGGAGGCTACACCTTC
.	TRBV18	14	TRBJ1-2	TRBD1	CASSPRGQGNGYTF	TGTGCCAGCTCACCAAGGGGGCAAGGGAATGGCTACACCTTC
.	TRBV9	14	TRBJ2-1	.	CASSVGGTYNEQFF	TGTGCCAGCAGCGTAGGGGGGACATACAATGAGCAGTTCTTC
.	TRBV14	12	TRBJ2-2	.	CASSQSGGELFF	TGTGCCAGCAGCCAATCGGGCGGGGAGCTGTTTTTT
.	TRBV28	16	TRBJ1-4	TRBD1	CASRPGQGLQNEKLFF	TGTGCCAGCAGACCGGGACAGGGGTTACAAAATGAAAAACTGTTTTTT
.	TRBV27	18	TRBJ2-3	TRBD2	CASSPGTSGSFRTDTQYF	TGTGCCAGCAGTCCGGGGACTAGCGGGAGCTTTCGGACAGATACGCAGTATTTT
.	TRBV13	14	TRBJ2-7	TRBD1	CASGTGAIVYEQYF	TGTGCCAGCGGAACAGGGGCTATCGTCTACGAGCAGTACTTC
.	TRBV6-5	12	TRBJ1-1	TRBD1	CASSRQGDEAFF	TGTGCCAGCAGTCGACAGGGGGATGAAGCTTTCTTT
once	TRBV4-3	15	TRBJ2-7	TRBD2	CASSQDLLAAYEQYF	TGCGCCAGCAGCCAAGATTTACTAGCGGCCTACGAGCAGTACTTC
.	TRBV6-5	12	TRBJ1-6	.	CASSYGNSPLHF	TGTGCCAGCAGTTACGGCAATTCACCCCTCCACTTT
.	TRBV7-9	16	TRBJ2-1	TRBD1	CASSLVGQGTNNEQFF	TGTGCCAGCAGCTTAGTCGGACAGGGGACTAACAATGAGCAGTTCTTC
.	TRBV11-3	14	TRBJ2-2	TRBD1	CASSLGTGIGELFF	TGTGCCAGCAGCTTAGGGACAGGGATCGGGGAGCTGTTTTTT
few	TRBV6-5	15	TRBJ2-2	.	CASSRTGPYTGELFF	TGTGCCAGCAGTCGAACAGGTCCTTACACCGGGGAGCTGTTTTTT
.	TRBV2	11	TRBJ2-5	.	CASSSAGDQYF	TGTGCCAGCAGTTCAGCCGGGGACCAGTACTTC
.	TRBV6-5	15	TRBJ2-7	TRBD1	CASSYGGTGTYEQYF	TGTGCCAGCAGTTACGGCGGGACAGGGACCTACGAGCAGTACTTC
.	TRBV6-5	16	TRBJ2-3	TRBD2	CASSWDGLAGTDTQYF	TGTGCCAGCAGTTGGGACGGACTAGCGGGGACAGATACGCAGTATTTT
.	TRBV7-9	15	TRBJ1-2	.	CASSLLSLTSYGYTF	TGTGCCAGCAGCTTATTGTCCCTCACGAGCTATGGCTACACCTTC
.	TRBV29-1	14	TRBJ2-7	.	CSVEKGKGAYEQYF	TGCAGCGTTGAGAAGGGGAAGGGGGCCTACGAGCAGTACTTC
few	TRBV11-2	15	TRBJ2-7	TRBD2	CASSLEVSGRYEQYF	TGTGCCAGCAGCTTAGAAGTTAGCGGGAGATACGAGCAGTACTTC
few	TRBV5-1	15	TRBJ1-6	TRBD1	CASSFPGQGGSPLHF	TGCGCCAGCAGCTTTCCGGGACAGGGGGGTTCACCCCTCCACTTT
.	TRBV19	15	TRBJ2-7	TRBD2	CASQGPSGDSYEQYF	TGTGCCAGCCAAGGCCCGAGCGGGGACTCCTACGAGCAGTACTTC
.	TRBV7-2	14	TRBJ1-2	TRBD1	CASSSSGGGYGYTF	TGTGCCAGCAGCTCCTCAGGGGGCGGCTATGGCTACACCTTC
.	TRBV28	15	TRBJ1-1	TRBD1	CASSLRQGMNTEAFF	TGTGCCAGCAGTCTCCGACAGGGGATGAACACTGAAGCTTTCTTT
.	TRBV5-1	14	TRBJ1-2	.	CASSLEQARDGYTF	TGCGCCAGCAGCTTGGAGCAGGCAAGAGATGGCTACACCTTC
few	TRBV5-4	15	TRBJ2-2	TRBD2	CASSLTAGGPEELFF	TGTGCCAGCAGCTTGACAGCGGGAGGGCCTGAGGAGCTGTTTTTT
.	TRBV6-5	12	TRBJ2-7	TRBD1	CASSLDRGEQYF	TGTGCCAGCAGCCTCGACAGGGGCGAGCAGTACTTC
.	TRBV28	15	TRBJ1-2	.	CASSLDFGHGGGYTF	TGTGCCAGCAGTTTGGACTTTGGCCACGGCGGAGGCTACACCTTC
few	TRBV28	15	TRBJ1-6	TRBD1	CATLTGSSYNSPLHF	TGTGCCACCCTGACAGGGAGCTCCTATAATTCACCCCTCCACTTT
.	TRBV27	15	TRBJ2-7	.	CASRHDSAMAYEQYF	TGTGCCAGCAGACACGACTCGGCTATGGCCTACGAGCAGTACTTC
.	TRBV19	12	TRBJ1-2	TRBD1	CARGQVYYGYTF	TGTGCCAGAGGACAGGTTTACTATGGCTACACCTTC
once	TRBV10-3	14	TRBJ2-7	TRBD1	CAISDRTGSTSSKF	TGTGCCATCAGTGATAGGACAGGGTCAACGAGCAGTAAGTTC
few	TRBV2	15	TRBJ1-3	.	CASSGRGKVGNTIYF	TGTGCCAGCAGCGGAAGGGGGAAGGTTGGAAACACCATATATTTT
.	TRBV18	15	TRBJ2-4	.	CASSPPRATKNIQYF	TGTGCCAGCTCACCACCCAGGGCAACCAAAAACATTCAGTACTTC
.	TRBV19	16	TRBJ1-5	.	CASSDRVFDSNQPQHF	TGTGCCAGTAGTGATCGGGTTTTTGACAGCAATCAGCCCCAGCATTTT
.	TRBV5-6	16	TRBJ2-6	.	CASSQITGSGANVLTF	TGTGCCAGCAGCCAGATAACAGGGTCCGGGGCCAACGTCCTGACTTTC